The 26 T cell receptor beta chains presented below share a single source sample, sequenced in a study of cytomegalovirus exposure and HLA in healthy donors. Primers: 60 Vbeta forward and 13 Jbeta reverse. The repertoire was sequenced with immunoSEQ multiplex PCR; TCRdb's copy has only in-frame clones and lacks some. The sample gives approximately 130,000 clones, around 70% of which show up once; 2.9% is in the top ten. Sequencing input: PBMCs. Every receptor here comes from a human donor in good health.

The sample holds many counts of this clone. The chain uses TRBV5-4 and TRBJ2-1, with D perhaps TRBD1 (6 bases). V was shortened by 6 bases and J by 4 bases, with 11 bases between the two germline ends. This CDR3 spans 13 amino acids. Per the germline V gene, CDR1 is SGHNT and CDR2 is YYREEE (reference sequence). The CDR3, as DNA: TGTGCCAGCAACGAACAGGGATACAATGAGCAGTTCTTC. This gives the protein CASNEQGYNEQFF.

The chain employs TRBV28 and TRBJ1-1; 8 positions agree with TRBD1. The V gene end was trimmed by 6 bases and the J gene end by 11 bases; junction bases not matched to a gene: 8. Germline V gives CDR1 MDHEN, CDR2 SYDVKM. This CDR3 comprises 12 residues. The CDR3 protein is CASRPGGEIAFF. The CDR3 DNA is TGTGCCAGCAGGCCAGGGGGCGAAATCGCTTTCTTT.

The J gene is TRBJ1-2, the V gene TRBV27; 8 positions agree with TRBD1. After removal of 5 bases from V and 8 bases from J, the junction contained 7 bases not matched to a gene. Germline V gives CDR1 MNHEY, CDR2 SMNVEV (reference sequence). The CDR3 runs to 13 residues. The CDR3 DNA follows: TGTGCCAGCAGTCCCCTGACAGGGGCCGGCTACACCTTC. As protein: CASSPLTGAGYTF.

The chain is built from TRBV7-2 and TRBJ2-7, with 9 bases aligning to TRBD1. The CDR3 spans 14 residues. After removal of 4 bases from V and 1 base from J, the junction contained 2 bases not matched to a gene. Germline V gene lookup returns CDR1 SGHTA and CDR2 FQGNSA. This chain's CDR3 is CASSSTGGSYEQYF. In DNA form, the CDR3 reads TGTGCCAGCAGCTCGACAGGGGGGTCCTACGAGCAGTACTTC.

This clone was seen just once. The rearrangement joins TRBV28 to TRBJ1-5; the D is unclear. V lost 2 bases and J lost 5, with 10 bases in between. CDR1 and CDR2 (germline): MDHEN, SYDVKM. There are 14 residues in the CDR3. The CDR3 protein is CASSLRGYDQPQHF. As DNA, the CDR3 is TGTGCCAGCAGTTTACGCGGGTATGATCAGCCCCAGCATTTT.

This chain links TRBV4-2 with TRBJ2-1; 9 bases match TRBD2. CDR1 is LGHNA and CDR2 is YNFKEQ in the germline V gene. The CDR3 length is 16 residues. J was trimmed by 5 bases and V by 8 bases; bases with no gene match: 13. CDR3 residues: CASSKLPSGNNNEQFF. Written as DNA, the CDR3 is TGTGCCAGCTCTAAGTTACCTAGCGGGAATAACAATGAGCAGTTCTTC.

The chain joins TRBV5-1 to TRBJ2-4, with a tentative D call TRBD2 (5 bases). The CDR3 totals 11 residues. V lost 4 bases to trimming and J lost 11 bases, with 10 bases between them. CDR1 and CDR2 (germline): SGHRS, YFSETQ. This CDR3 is CASSEGPVQYF. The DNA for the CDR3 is TGCGCCAGCAGCGAGGGCCCTGTTCAGTACTTC.

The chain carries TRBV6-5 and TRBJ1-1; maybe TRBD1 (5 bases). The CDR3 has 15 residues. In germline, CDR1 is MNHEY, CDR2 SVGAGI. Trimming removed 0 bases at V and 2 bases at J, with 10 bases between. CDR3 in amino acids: CASSYSGTRNTEAFF. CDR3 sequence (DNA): TGTGCCAGCAGTTACTCAGGGACTCGAAACACTGAAGCTTTCTTT.

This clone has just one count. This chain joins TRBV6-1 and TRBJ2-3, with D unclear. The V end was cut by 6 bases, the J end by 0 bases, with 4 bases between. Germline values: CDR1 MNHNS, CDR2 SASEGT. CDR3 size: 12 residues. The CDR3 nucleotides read TGTGCCAGCAGCCAGAGCACAGATACGCAGTATTTT. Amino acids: CASSQSTDTQYF.

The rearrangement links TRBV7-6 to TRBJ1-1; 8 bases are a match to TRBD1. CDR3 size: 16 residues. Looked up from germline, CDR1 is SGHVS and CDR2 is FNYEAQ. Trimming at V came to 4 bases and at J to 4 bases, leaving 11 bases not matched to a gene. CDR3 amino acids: CASSSGDQGATTEAFF. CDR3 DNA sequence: TGTGCCAGCAGCTCCGGGGATCAGGGGGCGACCACTGAAGCTTTCTTT. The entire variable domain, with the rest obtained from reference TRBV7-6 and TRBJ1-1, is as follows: GAGVSQSPRYKVTKRGQDVALRCDPISGHVSLYWYRQALGQGPEFLTYFNYEAQQDKSGLPNDRFSAERPEGSISTLTIQRTEQRDSAMYRCASSSGDQGATTEAFFGQGTRLTVV.

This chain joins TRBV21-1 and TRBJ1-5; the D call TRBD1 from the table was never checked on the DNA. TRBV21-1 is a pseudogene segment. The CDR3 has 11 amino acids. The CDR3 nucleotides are TGTGCCAGCACAGACAATCAGCCCCAGCATTTT. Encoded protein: CASTDNQPQHF.

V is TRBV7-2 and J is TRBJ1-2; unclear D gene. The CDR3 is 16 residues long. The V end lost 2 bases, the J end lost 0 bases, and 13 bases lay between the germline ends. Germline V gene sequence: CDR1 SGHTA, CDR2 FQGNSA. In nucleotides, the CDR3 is TGTGCCAGCAGCTTAACGAGGGTAGGAGCTAACTATGGCTACACCTTC. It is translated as CASSLTRVGANYGYTF.

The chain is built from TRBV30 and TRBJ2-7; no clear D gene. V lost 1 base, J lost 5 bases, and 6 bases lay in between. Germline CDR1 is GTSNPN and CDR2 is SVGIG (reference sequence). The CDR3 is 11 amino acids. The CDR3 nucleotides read TGTGCCTGGAGTGCCCGGGACGAGCAGTACTTC. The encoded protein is CAWSARDEQYF.

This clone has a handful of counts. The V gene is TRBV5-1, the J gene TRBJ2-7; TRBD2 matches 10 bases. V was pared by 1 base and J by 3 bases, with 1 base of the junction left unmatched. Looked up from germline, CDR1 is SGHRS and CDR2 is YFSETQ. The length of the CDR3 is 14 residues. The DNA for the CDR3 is TGCGCCAGCAGCTTGACTAGCGGGGTCTACGAGCAGTACTTC. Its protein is CASSLTSGVYEQYF. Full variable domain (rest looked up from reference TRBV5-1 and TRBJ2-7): KAGVTQTPRYLIKTRGQQVTLSCSPISGHRSVSWYQQTPGQGLQFLFEYFSETQRNKGNFPGRFSGRQFSNSRSEMNVSTLELGDSALYLCASSLTSGVYEQYFGPGTRLTVT.

CDR3 DNA: TGCGCCAGCAGCCGGGATAGCGGGGGAAGGACAGATACGCAGTATTTT. As protein: CASSRDSGGRTDTQYF. The J gene is TRBJ2-3, the V gene TRBV4-3; 9 bases map to TRBD2. V lost 4 bases and J lost 3; bases outside the gene matches: 8. This CDR3 has 16 amino acids. Germline CDR1 reads LGHNA; CDR2 reads YSLEER.

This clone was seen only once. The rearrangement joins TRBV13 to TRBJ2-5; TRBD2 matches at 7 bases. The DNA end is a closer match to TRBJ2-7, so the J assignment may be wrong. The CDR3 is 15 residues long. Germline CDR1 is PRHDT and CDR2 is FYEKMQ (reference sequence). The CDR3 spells CASSLVASGSYEQYF. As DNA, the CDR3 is TGTGCCAGCAGCTTAGTGGCTAGCGGCTCCTACGAGCAGTACTTC.

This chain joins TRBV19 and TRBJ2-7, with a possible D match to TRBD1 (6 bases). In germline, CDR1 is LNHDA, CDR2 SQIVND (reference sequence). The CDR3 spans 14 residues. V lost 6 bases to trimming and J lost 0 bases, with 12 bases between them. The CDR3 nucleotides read TGTGCCAGTAGCTACGGGACATTCTCCTACGAGCAGTACTTC. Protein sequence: CASSYGTFSYEQYF.

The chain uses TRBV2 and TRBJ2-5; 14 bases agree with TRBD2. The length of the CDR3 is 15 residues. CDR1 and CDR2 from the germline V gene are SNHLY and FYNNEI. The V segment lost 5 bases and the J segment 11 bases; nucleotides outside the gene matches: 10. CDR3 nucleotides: TGTGCCAGCAGTCCTGGACTAGCGGGAGGCCGGGAGCAGTACTTC. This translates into CASSPGLAGGREQYF.

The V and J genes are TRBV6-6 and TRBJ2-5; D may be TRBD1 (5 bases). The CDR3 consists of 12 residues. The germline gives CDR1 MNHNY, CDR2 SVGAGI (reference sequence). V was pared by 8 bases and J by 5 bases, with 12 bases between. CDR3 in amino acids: CASGASAETQYF. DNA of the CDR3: TGTGCCAGCGGGGCGTCTGCGGAGACCCAGTACTTC.

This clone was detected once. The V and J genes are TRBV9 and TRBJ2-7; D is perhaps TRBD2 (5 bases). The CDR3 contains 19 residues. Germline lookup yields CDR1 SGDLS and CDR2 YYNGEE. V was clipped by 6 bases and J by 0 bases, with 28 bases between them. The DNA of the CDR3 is TGTGCCAGCACCTCCCGCGTAATCTGGGAGCTGATGGACTCCTACGAGCAGTACTTC. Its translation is CASTSRVIWELMDSYEQYF.

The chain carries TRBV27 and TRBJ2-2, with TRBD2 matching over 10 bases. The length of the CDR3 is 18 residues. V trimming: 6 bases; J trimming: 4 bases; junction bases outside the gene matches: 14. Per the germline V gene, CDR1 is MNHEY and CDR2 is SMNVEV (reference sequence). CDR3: CASRTIAPSGRRTGELFF. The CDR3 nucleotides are TGTGCCAGCAGAACGATAGCCCCTAGCGGGAGACGCACCGGGGAGCTGTTTTTT.

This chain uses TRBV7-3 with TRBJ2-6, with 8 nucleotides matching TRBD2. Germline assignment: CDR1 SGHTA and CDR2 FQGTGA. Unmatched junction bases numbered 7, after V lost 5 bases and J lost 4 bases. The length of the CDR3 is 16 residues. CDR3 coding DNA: TGTGCCAGCAGCACCCTTTCGGGAGGGGGGGCCAACGTCCTGACTTTC. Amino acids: CASSTLSGGGANVLTF.

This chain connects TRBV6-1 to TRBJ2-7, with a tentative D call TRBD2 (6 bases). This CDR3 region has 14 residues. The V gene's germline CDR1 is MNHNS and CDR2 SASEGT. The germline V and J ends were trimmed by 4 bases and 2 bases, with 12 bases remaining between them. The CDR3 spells CASSARDSTYEQYF. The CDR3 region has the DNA TGTGCCAGCAGTGCCCGGGACTCAACCTACGAGCAGTACTTC.

For the CDR3, the DNA is TGTGCCAGCAGCTTGTGGGGAGCCCATCGGGAGCTGTTTTTT. This sequence encodes CASSLWGAHRELFF. This chain connects TRBV5-4 to TRBJ2-2; maybe TRBD2 (5 bases). CDR1 and CDR2 (germline): SGHNT, YYREEE (reference sequence). The V gene lost 1 base and the J gene lost 9 bases, with 13 bases spanning the gap. The CDR3 covers 14 residues.

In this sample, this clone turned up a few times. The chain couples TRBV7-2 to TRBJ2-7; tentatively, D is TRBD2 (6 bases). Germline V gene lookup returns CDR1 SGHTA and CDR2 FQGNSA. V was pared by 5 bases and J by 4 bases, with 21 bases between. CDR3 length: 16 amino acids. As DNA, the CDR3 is TGTGCCAGCAGCGGGCTCACTAGCCTACGCTGGTACGAGCAGTACTTC. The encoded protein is CASSGLTSLRWYEQYF.

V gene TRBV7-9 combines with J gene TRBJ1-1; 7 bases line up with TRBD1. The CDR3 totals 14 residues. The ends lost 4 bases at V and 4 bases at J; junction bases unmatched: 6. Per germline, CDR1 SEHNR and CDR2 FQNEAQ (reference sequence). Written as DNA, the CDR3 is TGTGCCAGCAGCTCACGTACAGGGGTCACTGAAGCTTTCTTT. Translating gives CASSSRTGVTEAFF.